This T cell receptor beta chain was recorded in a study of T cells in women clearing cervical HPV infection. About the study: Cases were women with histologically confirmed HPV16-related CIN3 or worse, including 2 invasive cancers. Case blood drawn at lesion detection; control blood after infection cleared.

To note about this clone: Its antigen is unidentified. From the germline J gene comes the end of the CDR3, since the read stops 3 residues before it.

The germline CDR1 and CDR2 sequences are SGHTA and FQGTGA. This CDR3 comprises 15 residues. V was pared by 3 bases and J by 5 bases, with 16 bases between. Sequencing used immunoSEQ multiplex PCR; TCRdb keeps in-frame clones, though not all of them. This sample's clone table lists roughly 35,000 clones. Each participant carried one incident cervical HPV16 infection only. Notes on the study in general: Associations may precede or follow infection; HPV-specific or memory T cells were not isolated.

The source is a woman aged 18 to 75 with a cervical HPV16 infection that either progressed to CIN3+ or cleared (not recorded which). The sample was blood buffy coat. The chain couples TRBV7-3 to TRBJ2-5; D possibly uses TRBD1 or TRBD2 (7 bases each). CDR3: CASSLGRGRAETQYF. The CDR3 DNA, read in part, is TGTGCCAGCAGCTTGGGCAGGGGGAGGGCGGAGACC.